Below, 20 T cell receptor beta chains from the same sample are listed, as sequenced in a study of STAT3 mutations in large granular lymphocyte leukemia. Study-level findings and limits: Every T-cell large granular lymphocyte leukemia patient had at least one immunodominant TCR beta clonotype.

Sequenced by immunoSEQ multiplex PCR; TCRdb stores in-frame clones only, minus some. The table lists about 13,000 clones, 88% of them singletons. Their recognized antigens are unknown. Sequenced input: PBMCs. Receptors were obtained from a human donor with T large granular lymphocyte leukemia. Some clones in this sample may be carry-over from other donors' samples.

The chain has TRBV5-4 and TRBJ2-5; D is possibly TRBD1 or TRBD2 (6 bases each). V shed 1 base and J shed 5 bases, with 9 bases lying between them. CDR1 and CDR2 (germline): SGHNT, YYREEE (reference sequence). The CDR3 totals 13 residues. CDR3 in DNA: TGTGCCAGCAGCTTGAGGGGGGTTGAGACCCAGTACTTC. It specifies CASSLRGVETQYF.

This sequence joins TRBV9 and TRBJ2-1; D may be TRBD1 (6 bases). CDR3 length: 12 residues. V was cut by 6 bases and J by 7 bases, with 11 bases left in between. Germline V gene lookup returns CDR1 SGDLS and CDR2 YYNGEE. DNA for the CDR3: TGTGCCAGCACCAACAGGGAAAATGAGCAGTTCTTC. It yields the protein CASTNRENEQFF.

The chain joins TRBV6-6 to TRBJ1-1; 9 nucleotides align to TRBD1. Germline V lookup: CDR1 MNHNY, CDR2 SVGAGI (reference sequence). Trimming removed 6 bases from V and 1 base from J; junction bases left unmatched: 6. The CDR3 is 15 residues long. Written as DNA, the CDR3 is TGTGCCAGCAGACTCGGGACAGGGTCGAACACTGAAGCTTTCTTT. It translates to CASRLGTGSNTEAFF.

The rearrangement joins TRBV4-1 to TRBJ2-7; TRBD1 agrees at 9 bases. Trimming removed 2 bases from V and 6 bases from J; junction bases left unmatched: 11. The CDR3 runs to 16 residues. The germline V gene encodes CDR1 MGHRA and CDR2 YSYEKL. The chain's CDR3 is CASSQSPPGTGTEQYF. The CDR3 DNA is TGCGCCAGCAGCCAATCGCCCCCCGGGACAGGGACCGAGCAGTACTTC.

This rearrangement joins TRBV30 to TRBJ1-5; D ambiguous. Germline lookup yields CDR1 GTSNPN and CDR2 SVGIG (reference sequence). V lost 3 bases, J lost 0 bases, and 12 bases lay in between. This CDR3 has 15 residues. The CDR3, as DNA: TGTGCCTGGAGGGCAGACGGATATAGCAATCAGCCCCAGCATTTT. Translating gives CAWRADGYSNQPQHF.

The V gene is TRBV4-1, the J gene TRBJ2-7; TRBD2 matches at 16 bases. The V gene's germline CDR1 is MGHRA and CDR2 YSYEKL. V gave up 2 bases and J gave up 4 bases; unmatched junction bases: 8. The CDR3 extends over 18 amino acids. The CDR3 sequence is CASSQSPGLAGGAYEQYV. As DNA, the CDR3 is TGCGCCAGCAGCCAAAGTCCGGGACTAGCGGGGGGGGCTTACGAGCAGTACGTC.

This chain joins TRBV5-1 and TRBJ2-5; TRBD2 might be the D (7 bases). The germline V gene has CDR1 SGHRS and CDR2 YFSETQ. The CDR3 runs to 14 residues. The germline V and J ends were trimmed by 0 bases and 5 bases, with 11 bases remaining between them. CDR3 bases: TGCGCCAGCAGCTTGGGGCGGGGGCAGGAGACCCAGTACTTC. Protein product: CASSLGRGQETQYF. Drawing the rest from reference TRBV5-1 and TRBJ2-5, the complete variable domain is KAGVTQTPRYLIKTRGQQVTLSCSPISGHRSVSWYQQTPGQGLQFLFEYFSETQRNKGNFPGRFSGRQFSNSRSEMNVSTLELGDSALYLCASSLGRGQETQYFGPGTRLLVL.

The chain recombines TRBV7-2 with TRBJ2-4; 8 bases are shared with TRBD1. The CDR3 is made up of 16 amino acids. From germline, CDR1 is SGHTA and CDR2 FQGNSA. Germline trimming cut 5 bases from V and 7 bases from J; bases unmatched to any gene: 13. CDR3 residues: CASSPNPQGASNIQYF. CDR3 bases: TGTGCCAGCAGCCCAAACCCTCAGGGGGCATCGAACATTCAGTACTTC. Filled out from reference TRBV7-2 and TRBJ2-4, the complete variable domain reads GAGVSQSPSNKVTEKGKDVELRCDPISGHTALYWYRQSLGQGLEFLIYFQGNSAPDKSGLPSDRFSAERTGGSVSTLTIQRTQQEDSAVYLCASSPNPQGASNIQYFGAGTRLSVL.

V usage is TRBV28 and J usage is TRBJ1-6; the D gene is possibly TRBD1 (5 bases). This CDR3 is 15 amino acids long. Trimming cost V 6 bases and J 8 bases, with 17 bases left between them. Germline lookup yields CDR1 MDHEN and CDR2 SYDVKM. The CDR3 nucleotides read TGTGCCAGCAGACGTACCGGGACTCAGGATTCACCCCTCCACTTT. It codes for CASRRTGTQDSPLHF.

The V gene is TRBV13, the J gene TRBJ2-1, with D perhaps given as TRBD1 or TRBD2 (6 bases each). CDR3 length: 14 residues. CDR1 PRHDT and CDR2 FYEKMQ come from the germline V gene (reference sequence). With 4 bases removed from V and 14 bases from J, the gap between germline ends came to 21 bases. The CDR3 reads CASSSFTGGRGEFF. The CDR3 DNA is TGTGCCAGCAGCTCATTTACCGGGGGCCGAGGGGAGTTCTTC.

This chain uses TRBV29-1 with TRBJ1-1, with D unresolved. The germline gives CDR1 SQVTM, CDR2 ANQGSEA. Trimming shortened V by 7 bases and J by 1 base, and 13 bases separated the two germline ends. The length of the CDR3 is 13 residues. The CDR3 bases are TGCAGCGCCAGAGGACCGAGGAACACTGAAGCTTTCTTT. It encodes CSARGPRNTEAFF.

The genes are TRBV6-5 and TRBJ2-7; D is ambiguous. The V and J ends lost 6 bases and 0 bases respectively, with 9 bases between them. This CDR3 comprises 13 residues. Germline V lookup: CDR1 MNHEY, CDR2 SVGAGI. The CDR3 protein is CASSPLNSYEQYF. The CDR3 nucleotides are TGTGCCAGCAGCCCACTAAACTCCTACGAGCAGTACTTC.

The chain is built from TRBV15 and TRBJ2-3; D remains unclear. The CDR3 length is 13 residues. Between the trimmed V and J ends, which lost 0 bases and 4 bases, there was a span of 5 bases. The germline V gene has CDR1 LNHNV and CDR2 YYDKDF (reference sequence). The CDR3 coding sequence is TGTGCCACCAGCAGAGATATCTCAGATACGCAGTATTTT. This sequence encodes CATSRDISDTQYF. The whole variable domain, remainder taken from reference TRBV15 and TRBJ2-3, is DAMVIQNPRYQVTQFGKPVTLSCSQTLNHNVMYWYQQKSSQAPKLLFHYYDKDFNNEADTPDNFQSRRPNTSFCFLDIRSPGLGDTAMYLCATSRDISDTQYFGPGTRLTVL.

CDR3 sequence: CASSTGGSYNEQFF. CDR3 in DNA: TGCGCCAGCAGTACGGGGGGGTCCTACAATGAGCAGTTCTTC. The rearrangement joins TRBV10-2 to TRBJ2-1; 8 bases match TRBD2. Germline CDR1 WSHSY, CDR2 SAAADI. The CDR3 consists of 14 residues. V shed 5 bases and J 1 base; nucleotides not matched to a gene: 1.

The V gene is TRBV29-1, the J gene TRBJ2-7; the D gene is possibly TRBD2 (6 bases). Germline V gene lookup returns CDR1 SQVTM and CDR2 ANQGSEA. V was trimmed by 1 base and J by 7 bases, leaving 14 bases between them. This CDR3 has 13 residues. CDR3 bases: TGCAGCGTTGAAGTGGGTGGGGCGGGAGAGCAGTACTTC. Encoded protein: CSVEVGGAGEQYF.

This clone was observed a handful of times. This chain links TRBV19 with TRBJ1-5; the D is unclear. CDR3 length: 12 residues. V dropped 5 bases and J dropped 4 bases, with 6 bases sitting between them. Germline CDR1 is LNHDA and CDR2 is SQIVND (reference sequence). This CDR3 is CASSFMNQPQHF. The CDR3 DNA follows: TGTGCCAGTAGTTTTATGAATCAGCCCCAGCATTTT.

V is TRBV5-4 and J is TRBJ2-4, with D tentatively TRBD1 (5 bases). This CDR3 has 16 amino acids. Trimming took off 1 base at V and 6 bases at J, with 17 bases between the two ends. Germline V gene data show CDR1 as SGHNT and CDR2 as YYREEE (reference sequence). CDR3 nucleotide sequence: TGTGCCAGCAGCTTGAAGGGGCGGCAAGCGTCAAACATTCAGTACTTC. Amino acids: CASSLKGRQASNIQYF.

V gene TRBV2 combines with J gene TRBJ1-2, with no clear D. Germline V CDR1 and CDR2: SNHLY, FYNNEI. V dropped 8 bases and J dropped 3 bases, with 13 bases sitting between them. This CDR3 contains 13 residues. CDR3 sequence: CASVQETDYGYTF. CDR3 DNA: TGTGCCAGCGTTCAGGAAACGGACTATGGCTACACCTTC.

The chain has TRBV4-1 and TRBJ1-1; 7 nucleotides agree with TRBD1. Germline values: CDR1 MGHRA, CDR2 YSYEKL. The V segment lost 0 bases and the J segment 0 bases; nucleotides outside the gene matches: 4. The CDR3 runs 16 residues. CDR3 nucleotides: TGCGCCAGCAGCCAAGACACAGGGGCCCTGAACACTGAAGCTTTCTTT. It yields the protein CASSQDTGALNTEAFF.

In the case of this clone: Other DNA sequences within the sample encode an identical CDR3. This rearrangement joins TRBV9 to TRBJ1-5; D is undetermined. The germline V gene has CDR1 SGDLS and CDR2 YYNGEE. V dropped 4 bases and J dropped 0 bases, with 8 bases sitting between them. There are 14 residues in the CDR3. The CDR3 bases are TGTGCCAGCAGCCGGGGAGTTAGCAATCAGCCCCAGCATTTT. Amino acids: CASSRGVSNQPQHF.